The 27 T cell receptor beta chains reported below all come from one sample, sequenced in a study of blood T cell repertoires in COVID-19. Produced via immunoSEQ multiplex PCR; TCRdb's table is partial and in-frame only. The sample lists about 220,000 clones, about four fifths occurring once. Sequencing was carried out using peripheral blood. The origin of the receptors is a woman between 35 and 50 years old with active or convalescent COVID-19.

CDR3 sequence reads: CASSLRQAISGNTIYF. The CDR3 nucleotides are TGTGCCAGCAGCTTAAGACAGGCTATCTCTGGAAACACCATATATTTT. This chain joins TRBV5-8 and TRBJ1-3, with D tentatively TRBD1 (6 bases). CDR3 size: 16 residues. Trimming removed 2 bases at V and 0 bases at J, with 12 bases between. Germline assignment: CDR1 SGHTS and CDR2 YDEGEE.

This rearrangement joins TRBV7-9 to TRBJ2-2, with D possibly being TRBD2 (5 bases). Germline V gives CDR1 SEHNR, CDR2 FQNEAQ (reference sequence). CDR3 length: 17 amino acids. The germline V and J ends were trimmed by 1 base and 2 bases, with 14 bases remaining between them. CDR3 region: CASSLEQTGSNTGELFF. For the CDR3, the DNA is TGTGCCAGCAGCTTAGAACAGACGGGATCTAACACCGGGGAGCTGTTTTTT.

This clone was recorded only once. V gene TRBV9 combines with J gene TRBJ2-1; D perhaps matches TRBD1 (5 bases). CDR1 is SGDLS and CDR2 is YYNGEE in the germline V gene. V lost 0 bases to trimming and J lost 2 bases, with 12 bases between them. The CDR3 spans 16 residues. CDR3: CASSVDQGFAYNEQFF. CDR3 DNA: TGTGCCAGCAGCGTAGATCAGGGCTTCGCCTACAATGAGCAGTTCTTC.

V gene TRBV30 combines with J gene TRBJ1-1; D is unresolved. The V gene's germline CDR1 is GTSNPN and CDR2 SVGIG (reference sequence). CDR3 size: 10 residues. V lost 0 bases to trimming and J lost 9 bases, with 5 bases between them. Here the CDR3 reads CAWSVHQAFF. In nucleotides, the CDR3 is TGTGCCTGGAGTGTACACCAAGCTTTCTTT.

The rearrangement uses TRBV30 and TRBJ2-7, with 7 nucleotides matching TRBD1. The germline gives CDR1 GTSNPN, CDR2 SVGIG (reference sequence). The CDR3 totals 11 residues. The J segment lost 10 bases and the V segment lost 2 bases, leaving 5 bases of the junction unmatched. The CDR3 region has the DNA TGTGCCTGGAGTCCGACAGGGATTCAGTACTTC. Translating gives CAWSPTGIQYF.

The chain has TRBV6-6 and TRBJ1-5, with TRBD1 as a possible D gene (5 bases). Germline CDR1 is MNHNY and CDR2 is SVGAGI (reference sequence). Trimming took 6 bases from V and 7 from J, leaving 13 bases between them. The CDR3 loop spans 13 amino acids. The CDR3 region is CASSSATGQPQHF. CDR3 sequence (DNA): TGTGCCAGCAGCAGCGCAACAGGCCAGCCCCAGCATTTT.

The V gene is TRBV5-4, the J gene TRBJ2-1; maybe TRBD2 (5 bases). Trimming cost V 4 bases and J 8 bases, with 16 bases left between them. This CDR3 contains 14 residues. Germline V gene lookup returns CDR1 SGHNT and CDR2 YYREEE (reference sequence). The CDR3 sequence is CASSPTIMGDEQFF. The CDR3 coding sequence is TGTGCCAGCAGCCCGACTATCATGGGCGATGAGCAGTTCTTC.

The chain is built from TRBV3-1 (or the pseudogene TRBV3-2) and TRBJ2-7; possibly TRBD1 for D (6 bases). Trimming pared 0 bases from V and 3 bases from J, leaving 12 bases between. The CDR3 covers 15 residues. Germline V gene sequence: CDR1 LGHDT, CDR2 YNNKEL (reference sequence). In nucleotides, the CDR3 is TGTGCCAGCAGCCAAGACCCGGACAGCGACTACGAGCAGTACTTC. Protein product: CASSQDPDSDYEQYF.

Worth noting for this clone: The same CDR3 is also encoded by other DNA sequences in this sample. The rearrangement joins TRBV5-1 to TRBJ2-7, with 12 bases that match TRBD2. This CDR3 has 14 residues. In germline, CDR1 is SGHRS, CDR2 YFSETQ. The junction had 1 base not matched to a gene; V was cut back by 3 bases and J by 3 bases. CDR3 region: CASSSGLAGYEQYF. The CDR3 DNA reads as TGCGCCAGCAGCTCGGGACTAGCGGGCTACGAGCAGTACTTC.

The gene calls are TRBV24-1 and TRBJ1-4; TRBD1 aligns across 12 bases. The CDR3 extends over 15 amino acids. V was clipped by 7 bases and J by 8 bases; unmatched bases: 7. Looked up from germline, CDR1 is KGHDR and CDR2 is SFDVKD. The CDR3, as DNA: TGTGCCACCAGCCGAGGGACAGGGGGCAGGGAAAAACTGTTTTTT. Amino acids: CATSRGTGGREKLFF.

The rearrangement links TRBV4-3 to TRBJ1-2; 8 nucleotides align to TRBD1. The CDR3 extends over 15 amino acids. V trimming: 2 bases; J trimming: 4 bases; junction bases outside the gene matches: 6. Per the germline V gene, CDR1 is LGHNA and CDR2 is YSLEER. CDR3 nucleotides: TGCGCCAGCAGCCAAAAGCCGGACAGGGTCTATGGCTACACCTTC. It specifies CASSQKPDRVYGYTF.

The chain has TRBV7-8 and TRBJ2-1; D might be TRBD2 (5 bases). The CDR3 has 12 amino acids. CDR1 SGHVS and CDR2 FQNEAQ come from the germline V gene. V lost 4 bases and J lost 8, with 9 bases in between. Written as DNA, the CDR3 is TGTGCCAGCAGCTGGCCGGGGTATGAGCAGTTCTTC. Its protein product is CASSWPGYEQFF. The full variable domain, rest sourced from reference TRBV7-8 and TRBJ2-1, is GAGVSQSPRYKVAKRGQDVALRCDPISGHVSLFWYQQALGQGPEFLTYFQNEAQLDKSGLPSDRFFAERPEGSVSTLKIQRTQQEDSAVYLCASSWPGYEQFFGPGTRLTVL.

This clone appeared a few times. V usage is TRBV5-1 and J usage is TRBJ2-2; 14 nucleotides align to TRBD2. Germline-derived CDR1 and CDR2 are SGHRS and YFSETQ. CDR3 length: 16 residues. The junction had 7 bases not matched to a gene; V was cut back by 6 bases and J by 6 bases. CDR3 residues: CASTNPGLAGAGELFF. For the CDR3, the DNA is TGCGCCAGCACCAATCCGGGACTAGCGGGAGCCGGGGAGCTGTTTTTT.

This clone was recorded once. The V gene is TRBV6-1, the J gene TRBJ1-5; no clear D gene. The V gene lost 4 bases and the J gene lost 0 bases, with 13 bases spanning the gap. Germline V gene data show CDR1 as MNHNS and CDR2 as SASEGT. The CDR3 loop spans 16 amino acids. The CDR3: CASSGFGSHSNQPQHF. The CDR3 DNA is TGTGCCAGCAGTGGGTTCGGGAGCCATAGCAATCAGCCCCAGCATTTT.

The rearrangement joins TRBV28 to TRBJ1-4; D not certain. V lost 5 bases, J lost 0 bases, and 7 bases lay in between. The CDR3 loop spans 14 amino acids. Per germline, CDR1 MDHEN and CDR2 SYDVKM. The CDR3 loop is CASSPIATNEKLFF. The CDR3 coding sequence is TGTGCCAGCAGTCCCATTGCAACTAATGAAAAACTGTTTTTT. Variable domain in full (rest from reference TRBV28 and TRBJ1-4): DVKVTQSSRYLVKRTGEKVFLECVQDMDHENMFWYRQDPGLGLRLIYFSYDVKMKEKGDIPEGYSVSREKKERFSLILESASTNQTSMYLCASSPIATNEKLFFGSGTQLSVL.

With regard to this clone: Other DNA sequences from this sample encode an identical CDR3 as well. V gene TRBV18 combines with J gene TRBJ1-2, with a tentative D call TRBD1 (6 bases). This CDR3 region has 12 residues. CDR1 and CDR2 from the germline V gene are KGHSH and LQKENI. Trimming took off 3 bases at V and 4 bases at J, with 6 bases between the two ends. For the CDR3, the DNA is TGTGCCAGCTCACCGGACAGCTATGGCTACACCTTC. Its protein product is CASSPDSYGYTF.

The V gene is TRBV24-1, the J gene TRBJ2-7, with 7 bases matching TRBD1. The CDR3 has 14 amino acids. Looked up from germline, CDR1 is KGHDR and CDR2 is SFDVKD. Unmatched junction bases numbered 6, after V lost 3 bases and J lost 5 bases. DNA for the CDR3: TGTGCCACCAGTGATCCTGGGACAGCGGACGAGCAGTACTTC. Its protein is CATSDPGTADEQYF.

This chain uses TRBV6-5 with TRBJ2-7, with D possibly being TRBD1 (5 bases). V was shortened by 10 bases and J by 6 bases, with 16 bases between the two germline ends. The germline gives CDR1 MNHEY, CDR2 SVGAGI. This CDR3 spans 12 amino acids. CDR3 nucleotides: TGTGCCACTAAGGGGTCCCCCGGCGAGCAGTACTTC. Its protein is CATKGSPGEQYF.

This chain joins TRBV9 and TRBJ1-1, with D unclear. Germline V gives CDR1 SGDLS, CDR2 YYNGEE. The CDR3 contains 13 residues. V shed 2 bases and J shed 2 bases, with 7 bases lying between them. Written as DNA, the CDR3 is TGTGCCAGCAGCGTGCGAGATAACACTGAAGCTTTCTTT. Translating it yields CASSVRDNTEAFF.

A single count supports this clone. The chain couples TRBV6-1 to TRBJ2-3; 9 nucleotides match TRBD2. CDR1 MNHNS and CDR2 SASEGT come from the germline V gene. The CDR3 is 15 residues long. The V segment lost 7 bases and the J segment 4 bases; nucleotides outside the gene matches: 9. The DNA of the CDR3 is TGTGCCAGCAACCCCTTTAGCGGGAGTGCAGATACGCAGTATTTT. It specifies CASNPFSGSADTQYF.

The J gene is TRBJ2-5, the V gene TRBV7-2; D is uncertain. Trimming removed 4 bases from V and 0 bases from J, with 9 bases in between. The germline V gene has CDR1 SGHTA and CDR2 FQGNSA. This CDR3 spans 14 amino acids. This CDR3 reads CASSSPLYQETQYF. For the CDR3, the DNA is TGTGCCAGCAGCTCCCCCCTCTACCAAGAGACCCAGTACTTC.

The chain employs TRBV6-6 and TRBJ1-5; possible D gene TRBD1, 5 bases. The CDR3 has 19 amino acids. Trimming pared 5 bases from V and 6 bases from J, leaving 29 bases between. Germline lookup yields CDR1 MNHNY and CDR2 SVGAGI (reference sequence). The CDR3: CASSPHRADRGERVQPQHF. The CDR3 nucleotides are TGTGCCAGCAGTCCCCACCGGGCGGATCGGGGGGAAAGGGTTCAGCCCCAGCATTTT.

The V call is TRBV2, the J call TRBJ1-4; TRBD1 might be the D (5 bases). The CDR3 has 12 amino acids. From germline, CDR1 is SNHLY and CDR2 FYNNEI. Trimming shortened V by 10 bases and J by 8 bases, and 14 bases separated the two germline ends. In DNA form, the CDR3 reads TGTGCCACGGGACTCCGCCAGGAAAAACTGTTTTTT. This sequence encodes CATGLRQEKLFF.

This clone has just a few counts. The chain employs TRBV4-1 and TRBJ2-3; 10 nucleotides agree with TRBD1. Germline V gene sequence: CDR1 MGHRA, CDR2 YSYEKL. The CDR3 runs to 16 residues. V trimming: 3 bases; J trimming: 4 bases; junction bases outside the gene matches: 7. The CDR3 sequence: CASSQGQGWESDTQYF. The CDR3 coding sequence is TGCGCCAGCAGCCAGGGACAGGGGTGGGAGTCAGATACGCAGTATTTT.

The rearrangement uses TRBV27 and TRBJ1-1; D unresolved. The CDR3 covers 13 residues. Trimming removed 7 bases from V and 2 bases from J, with 11 bases in between. CDR1 MNHEY and CDR2 SMNVEV come from the germline V gene (reference sequence). The CDR3, as DNA: TGTGCCAGCACCAAGCGCCCAAACACTGAAGCTTTCTTT. This translates into CASTKRPNTEAFF.

The chain recombines TRBV19 with TRBJ2-3; TRBD2 aligns across 7 bases. In germline, CDR1 is LNHDA, CDR2 SQIVND (reference sequence). This CDR3 is built from 17 residues. Germline trimming cut 4 bases from V and 2 bases from J; bases unmatched to any gene: 12. The CDR3 sequence: CASSSFGDYLYTDTQYF. The CDR3 coding sequence is TGTGCCAGTAGTAGCTTCGGGGACTACCTTTACACAGATACGCAGTATTTT.

The J gene is TRBJ2-3, the V gene TRBV7-9; TRBD1 agrees at 7 bases. The trim removed 10 bases at V and 4 bases at J, leaving 8 bases unmatched. CDR1 and CDR2 from the germline V gene are SEHNR and FQNEAQ (reference sequence). This CDR3 region has 13 residues. The CDR3 here is CAITGVVPDTQYF. The DNA for the CDR3 is TGTGCCATTACAGGGGTGGTTCCAGATACGCAGTATTTT.